The next 22 T cell receptor beta chains were all read from a single sample in a study of shared clonotypes between healthy human individuals. Assay used: immunoSEQ multiplex PCR; TCRdb lists only in-frame clones, some missing. The sample holds over 950,000 clones; approximately 80% are singletons and the top ten take 0.89%. Sequencing used memory CD4+ T cells from PBMCs. The subset was: CD45RA-negative fraction. The source is a man aged 18 to 30 in good health. Some clones in this sample may be carry-over from other donors' samples.

The chain has TRBV7-3 and TRBJ2-6; D is undetermined. Germline V gene sequence: CDR1 SGHTA, CDR2 FQGTGA. Trimming removed 0 bases from V and 2 bases from J, with 11 bases in between. CDR3 length equals 17 residues. The CDR3 sequence is CASSLTSRIAGANVLTF. CDR3 coding DNA: TGTGCCAGCAGCTTAACTAGCAGGATCGCTGGGGCCAACGTCCTGACTTTC.

The chain uses TRBV4-1 and TRBJ2-2; 13 positions agree with TRBD2. V lost 4 bases to trimming and J lost 1 base; unmatched junction nucleotides: 6. Germline lookup yields CDR1 MGHRA and CDR2 YSYEKL. The CDR3 is 18 amino acids. The DNA of the CDR3 is TGCGCCAGCAGCCGAGGACTAGCGGGAGTATTGAACACCGGGGAGCTGTTTTTT. This gives the protein CASSRGLAGVLNTGELFF.

In regard to this clone: Germline is not matched at one junction end, which may reflect a read error. CDR3: CASNLGFLMTSVSYEQYF. CDR3 in DNA: TGTGCCAGCAACTTGGGGTTTTTGATGACTAGCGTCTCCTACGAGCAGTACTTC. The V and J genes are TRBV5-6 and TRBJ2-7, with TRBD2 matching over 8 bases. The germline V gene has CDR1 SGHDT and CDR2 YYEEEE. The CDR3 consists of 18 residues. Full variable domain (rest looked up from reference TRBV5-6 and TRBJ2-7): DAGVTQSPTHLIKTRGQQVTLRCSPKSGHDTVSWYQQALGQGPQFIFQYYEEEERQRGNFPDRFSGHQFPNYSSELNVNALLLGDSALYLCASNLGFLMTSVSYEQYFGPGTRLTVT.

The rearrangement joins TRBV4-1 to TRBJ2-2; the D is unclear. Trimming removed 6 bases from V and 6 bases from J, with 14 bases in between. Germline V lookup: CDR1 MGHRA, CDR2 YSYEKL. This CDR3 comprises 14 residues. The CDR3 coding sequence is TGCGCCAGCAGTTTCGGCAGGCTGGCCGGGGAGCTGTTTTTT. This sequence encodes CASSFGRLAGELFF.

This chain links TRBV30 with TRBJ1-4, with D possibly TRBD1 on 5 matching bases. Trimming stripped 4 bases from V and 7 bases from J, with 13 bases between. The CDR3 is 13 amino acids. Germline CDR1 GTSNPN, CDR2 SVGIG (reference sequence). The CDR3 sequence is CAWTQVTGEKLFF. The CDR3 DNA reads as TGTGCCTGGACACAGGTCACCGGTGAAAAACTGTTTTTT. The entire variable domain, with the rest obtained from reference TRBV30 and TRBJ1-4, is as follows: SQTIHQWPATLVQPVGSPLSLECTVEGTSNPNLYWYRQAAGRGLQLLFYSVGIGQISSEVPQNLSASRPQDRQFILSSKKLLLSDSGFYLCAWTQVTGEKLFFGSGTQLSVL.

Concerning this clone: This CDR3 is also generated by other DNA sequences in the sample. This chain connects TRBV5-1 to TRBJ2-5; TRBD2 might be the D (5 bases). The germline gives CDR1 SGHRS, CDR2 YFSETQ. This CDR3 is built from 13 residues. Trimming shortened V by 4 bases and J by 5 bases, and 12 bases separated the two germline ends. The CDR3 nucleotides read TGCGCCAGCAGCAGTTCGGGATCCGAGACCCAGTACTTC. Amino acid sequence: CASSSSGSETQYF. Full variable domain (missing parts from reference TRBV5-1 and TRBJ2-5): KAGVTQTPRYLIKTRGQQVTLSCSPISGHRSVSWYQQTPGQGLQFLFEYFSETQRNKGNFPGRFSGRQFSNSRSEMNVSTLELGDSALYLCASSSSGSETQYFGPGTRLLVL.

The V and J genes are TRBV5-6 and TRBJ2-2; TRBD2 is a possible D gene (6 bases). V was clipped by 4 bases and J by 1 base, with 11 bases between them. Germline values: CDR1 SGHDT, CDR2 YYEEEE. The CDR3 is 15 residues long. The CDR3 loop is CASSRGIKNTGELFF. CDR3 DNA: TGTGCCAGCAGCCGCGGGATCAAGAACACCGGGGAGCTGTTTTTT.

The chain couples TRBV5-4 to TRBJ1-4; D is ambiguous. V gave up 4 bases and J gave up 5 bases, with 18 bases separating them. CDR3 length: 16 residues. Germline CDR1 reads SGHNT; CDR2 reads YYREEE (reference sequence). The CDR3 bases are TGTGCCAGCAGCGCCTCATTGCCACAGAACAATGAAAAACTGTTTTTT. This gives the protein CASSASLPQNNEKLFF.

V gene TRBV19 combines with J gene TRBJ1-2; D possibly corresponds to TRBD1 (5 bases). Germline V gene sequence: CDR1 LNHDA, CDR2 SQIVND (reference sequence). This CDR3 has 16 amino acids. The V end lost 5 bases, the J end lost 6 bases, and 22 bases lay between the germline ends. The CDR3 protein is CASSPRDARRRNGYTF. The CDR3 DNA follows: TGTGCCAGTAGTCCCCGGGACGCCCGGAGGCGGAATGGCTACACCTTC.

V is TRBV6-5 and J is TRBJ2-1; 9 nucleotides line up with TRBD1. CDR1 and CDR2 (germline): MNHEY, SVGAGI. The CDR3 covers 16 residues. Unmatched junction bases numbered 12, after V lost 6 bases and J lost 6 bases. The CDR3 region has the DNA TGTGCCAGCAGCTACATTACAGGGGGCGCTAGCAATGAGCAGTTCTTC. This gives the protein CASSYITGGASNEQFF.

Concerning this clone: This clone may be a read error of a much larger clone one base away. This chain joins TRBV11-1 and TRBJ1-1; D unresolved. Trimming stripped 5 bases from V and 1 base from J, with 8 bases between. This CDR3 comprises 13 residues. The germline gives CDR1 SGHAT, CDR2 FQDESV (reference sequence). CDR3 nucleotide sequence: TGTGCCAGCAGCCTACAAGCGAACACTGAAGCTTTCTTT. Amino acids: CASSLQANTEAFF.

The J gene is TRBJ1-5, the V gene TRBV6-6; D ambiguous. Germline values: CDR1 MNHNY, CDR2 SVGAGI (reference sequence). Trimming shortened V by 6 bases and J by 0 bases, and 9 bases separated the two germline ends. The CDR3 extends over 14 amino acids. The CDR3 DNA reads as TGTGCCAGCAGCCGGGATTTTAGCAATCAGCCCCAGCATTTT. This sequence encodes CASSRDFSNQPQHF.

This clone was seen a single time. The rearrangement joins TRBV7-3 to TRBJ2-3, with 10 bases lining up with TRBD2. Germline assignment: CDR1 SGHTA and CDR2 FQGTGA. This CDR3 contains 15 residues. With V trimmed by 4 bases and J by 3 bases, 4 bases remained unmatched. The CDR3 reads CASSYLAGETDTQYF. CDR3 nucleotide sequence: TGTGCCAGCAGCTACCTAGCGGGAGAGACAGATACGCAGTATTTT.

Written as DNA, the CDR3 is TGTGCCAGCAGCTTGTACGGCAGGGGGAGACGGGGCTACACCTTC. Translated: CASSLYGRGRRGYTF. The V and J genes are TRBV5-4 and TRBJ1-2; the match to TRBD1 covers 7 bases. J gave up 8 bases and V 1 base, and 11 bases lay outside the gene matches. The length of the CDR3 is 15 residues. CDR1 and CDR2 (germline): SGHNT, YYREEE (reference sequence). Together with reference TRBV5-4 and TRBJ1-2, the CDR3 gives the full variable domain: ETGVTQSPTHLIKTRGQQVTLRCSSQSGHNTVSWYQQALGQGPQFIFQYYREEENGRGNFPPRFSGLQFPNYSSELNVNALELDDSALYLCASSLYGRGRRGYTFGSGTRLTVV.

A word on this clone: Other DNA sequences in this sample translate to the same CDR3. This sequence joins TRBV7-8 and TRBJ1-1, with D hard to call. V lost 1 base and J 5 bases, leaving 11 bases between the germline ends. This CDR3 region has 14 residues. Germline CDR1 is SGHVS and CDR2 is FQNEAQ. CDR3 bases: TGTGCCAGCAGCTTAGTAGCGGGAAATACTGAAGCTTTCTTT. Translation: CASSLVAGNTEAFF.

This clone was seen only a few times. Additional DNA sequences in this sample encode the identical CDR3. The chain carries TRBV28 and TRBJ2-1; 14 bases map to TRBD2. The CDR3 runs 13 residues. The trim removed 7 bases at V and 9 bases at J, leaving 2 bases unmatched. CDR1 is MDHEN, CDR2 SYDVKM, per germline. The DNA for the CDR3 is TGTGCCAGCACGGGACTAGCGGGAGTTGAGCAGTTCTTC. Encoded protein: CASTGLAGVEQFF.

This chain connects TRBV28 to TRBJ2-3; possible D gene TRBD1, 5 bases. The CDR3 loop spans 13 amino acids. Trimming stripped 8 bases from V and 4 bases from J, with 13 bases between. Per the germline V gene, CDR1 is MDHEN and CDR2 is SYDVKM. The CDR3 is CASGQNGADTQYF. The CDR3 DNA reads as TGTGCCAGCGGACAAAATGGGGCAGATACGCAGTATTTT.

This sequence joins TRBV11-2 and TRBJ1-2; 9 nucleotides align to TRBD1. The CDR3 consists of 16 residues. In germline, CDR1 is SGHAT, CDR2 FQNNGV. The trim removed 1 base at V and 1 base at J, leaving 4 bases unmatched. The CDR3 loop is CASSLAGTGINYGYTF. The CDR3, as DNA: TGTGCCAGCAGCTTAGCCGGGACAGGGATTAACTATGGCTACACCTTC.

Comment on this clone: The sample contains more than one DNA sequence encoding this CDR3. The chain links TRBV28 to TRBJ1-3; D might be TRBD1 (6 bases). CDR1 is MDHEN and CDR2 is SYDVKM in the germline V gene. Trimming took off 2 bases at V and 4 bases at J, with 9 bases between the two ends. The CDR3 loop spans 14 amino acids. The CDR3 spells CASSLGGGGNTIYF. The CDR3 nucleotides are TGTGCCAGCAGTTTAGGGGGGGGCGGAAACACCATATATTTT.

The V and J genes are TRBV5-1 and TRBJ1-5; D not certain. Trimming shortened V by 0 bases and J by 6 bases, and 7 bases separated the two germline ends. The CDR3 length is 13 residues. Germline V gives CDR1 SGHRS, CDR2 YFSETQ. CDR3 in amino acids: CASSLGAGQPQHF. The CDR3 nucleotides are TGCGCCAGCAGCTTGGGGGCAGGTCAGCCCCAGCATTTT. Looking up the rest from reference TRBV5-1 and TRBJ1-5 gives the full variable domain: KAGVTQTPRYLIKTRGQQVTLSCSPISGHRSVSWYQQTPGQGLQFLFEYFSETQRNKGNFPGRFSGRQFSNSRSEMNVSTLELGDSALYLCASSLGAGQPQHFGDGTRLSIL.

The CDR3 spells CASSQGTSGRNEQFF. CDR3 sequence (DNA): TGTGCCAGCAGCCAAGGGACTAGCGGGAGAAATGAGCAGTTCTTC. This chain connects TRBV4-2 to TRBJ2-1, with 13 bases that match TRBD2. V shed 1 base, J shed 7 bases, and the junction held 1 base outside the gene matches. CDR1 is LGHNA and CDR2 is YNFKEQ in the germline V gene. This CDR3 is 15 amino acids long.

This chain uses TRBV9 with TRBJ2-2; 12 nucleotides match TRBD2. This CDR3 has 18 amino acids. The germline gives CDR1 SGDLS, CDR2 YYNGEE. The trim removed 0 bases at V and 8 bases at J, leaving 11 bases unmatched. This CDR3 is CASSVAPRTSGIGGELFF. In DNA form, the CDR3 reads TGTGCCAGCAGCGTAGCACCCCGGACTAGCGGGATAGGTGGGGAGCTGTTTTTT.